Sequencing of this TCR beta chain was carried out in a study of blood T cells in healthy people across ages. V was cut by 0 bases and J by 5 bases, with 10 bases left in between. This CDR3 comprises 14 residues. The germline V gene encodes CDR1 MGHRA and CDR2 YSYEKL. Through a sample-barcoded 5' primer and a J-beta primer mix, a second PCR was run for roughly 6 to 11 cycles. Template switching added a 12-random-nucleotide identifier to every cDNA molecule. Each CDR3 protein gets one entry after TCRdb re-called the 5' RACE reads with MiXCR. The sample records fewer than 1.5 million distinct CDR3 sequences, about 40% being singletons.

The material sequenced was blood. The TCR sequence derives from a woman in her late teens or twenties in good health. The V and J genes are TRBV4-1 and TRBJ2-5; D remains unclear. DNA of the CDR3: TGCGCCAGCAGCCAAGAGGTGCGTCGTGAGACCCAGTACTTC. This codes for CASSQEVRRETQYF.